These T cell receptor beta chains were read from a single sample in a study of B cell selection in AIRE deficiency. Assay used: immunoSEQ multiplex PCR; TCRdb lists only in-frame clones, some missing. The table lists about 23,000 clones, 95% to 98% of them singletons. Source material: conventional CD4+ T cells sorted from PBMCs. These TCRs come from a human donor with AIRE deficiency. CDR3s include the opening cysteine and the closing phenylalanine or tryptophan. Each record gives: clone size, V gene, J gene, D gene, CDR3 DNA, CDR3 protein. D genes are given only for firm matches. A row's size may be missing; if present it is once, few, many or a size class.

clone_size: -
v_call: TRBV19
j_call: TRBJ2-3
d_call: TRBD1
cdr3_nt: TGTGCCAGTAGTCGAGACAGGGCCTTGTCCTGGGATACGCAGTATTTT
cdr3_aa: CASSRDRALSWDTQYF

clone_size: -
v_call: TRBV6-1
j_call: TRBJ1-5
d_call: -
cdr3_nt: TGTGCCAGCAGTAGATACATTAGCAATCAGCCCCAGCATTTT
cdr3_aa: CASSRYISNQPQHF

clone_size: -
v_call: TRBV28
j_call: TRBJ2-2
d_call: TRBD1
cdr3_nt: TGTGCCAGCAGGACAGGGCGGAACACCGGGGAGCTGTTTTTT
cdr3_aa: CASRTGRNTGELFF

clone_size: -
v_call: TRBV18
j_call: TRBJ2-5
d_call: -
cdr3_nt: TGTGCCAGCTCACCAGGGACAACGGAGGAGACCCAGTACTTC
cdr3_aa: CASSPGTTEETQYF

clone_size: -
v_call: TRBV9
j_call: TRBJ1-6
d_call: TRBD1
cdr3_nt: TGTGCCAGCAGCGCCCCGGGACAGGGGGCCTCACCCCTCCACTTT
cdr3_aa: CASSAPGQGASPLHF

clone_size: -
v_call: TRBV11-3
j_call: TRBJ2-1
d_call: -
cdr3_nt: TGTGCCAGCAGCTTAAGAGTCTACAATGAGCAGTTCTTC
cdr3_aa: CASSLRVYNEQFF

clone_size: once
v_call: TRBV10-3
j_call: TRBJ2-1
d_call: -
cdr3_nt: TGTGCCATCAGTGACAATAACAATGAGCAGTTCTTC
cdr3_aa: CAISDNNNEQFF

clone_size: -
v_call: TRBV28
j_call: TRBJ2-1
d_call: TRBD2
cdr3_nt: TGTGCCAGCCCCCCCGCGGCTAGCGGGAGAATCGATGAGCAGTTCTTC
cdr3_aa: CASPPAASGRIDEQFF

clone_size: -
v_call: TRBV4-3
j_call: TRBJ2-1
d_call: TRBD2
cdr3_nt: TGCGCCAGCAGCCAAGAACCCCCTAGCGGGAGGGCCAATGAGCAGTTCTTC
cdr3_aa: CASSQEPPSGRANEQFF

clone_size: once
v_call: TRBV6-5
j_call: TRBJ1-1
d_call: -
cdr3_nt: TGTGCCAGCAGTTACTCGGGGAAGCGCACTGAAGCTTTCTTT
cdr3_aa: CASSYSGKRTEAFF

clone_size: -
v_call: TRBV5-1
j_call: TRBJ2-1
d_call: -
cdr3_nt: TGCGCCAGCAGCCCGGCGGGGTTTGGCAATGAGCAGTTCTTC
cdr3_aa: CASSPAGFGNEQFF

clone_size: -
v_call: TRBV5-6
j_call: TRBJ2-1
d_call: TRBD2
cdr3_nt: TGTGCCAGCAGCTTTGGATGGACTAGCGGGCTAGATTACAATGAGCAGTTCTTC
cdr3_aa: CASSFGWTSGLDYNEQFF

clone_size: -
v_call: TRBV4-2
j_call: TRBJ2-2
d_call: -
cdr3_nt: TGTGCCAGCAGCCAAGCCTTGCAGATGGCCGGGGAGCTGTTTTTT
cdr3_aa: CASSQALQMAGELFF

clone_size: -
v_call: TRBV11-3
j_call: TRBJ2-7
d_call: -
cdr3_nt: TGTGCCAGCAGCCTACGACAGTCCAGCTCCTACGAGCAGTACTTC
cdr3_aa: CASSLRQSSSYEQYF

clone_size: -
v_call: TRBV5-4
j_call: TRBJ2-7
d_call: -
cdr3_nt: TGTGCCAGCAGCTTGGCCGGTAGGGACGGGCACGAGCAGTACTTC
cdr3_aa: CASSLAGRDGHEQYF

clone_size: -
v_call: TRBV28
j_call: TRBJ1-5
d_call: -
cdr3_nt: TGTGCCAGCAGTTTATGGGACTACCGGGCTAATCGCAATCAGCCCCAGCATTTT
cdr3_aa: CASSLWDYRANRNQPQHF

clone_size: once
v_call: TRBV4-1
j_call: TRBJ1-3
d_call: -
cdr3_nt: TGCGCCAGCAGCCAACCACTAGCCGGAAACACCATATATTTT
cdr3_aa: CASSQPLAGNTIYF

clone_size: -
v_call: TRBV2
j_call: TRBJ1-2
d_call: -
cdr3_nt: TGTGCCAGCAGGTGGGGAGGGGGCTATGGCTACACCTTC
cdr3_aa: CASRWGGGYGYTF

clone_size: -
v_call: TRBV18
j_call: TRBJ2-7
d_call: -
cdr3_nt: TGTGCCAGCTCACCAGGGAGTTCTCGTTACGAGCAGTACTTC
cdr3_aa: CASSPGSSRYEQYF

clone_size: -
v_call: TRBV9
j_call: TRBJ1-2
d_call: -
cdr3_nt: TGTGCCAGCAGCGGGGGAAGACAGAGCAACTATGGCTACACCTTC
cdr3_aa: CASSGGRQSNYGYTF

clone_size: few
v_call: TRBV7-9
j_call: TRBJ1-5
d_call: TRBD1
cdr3_nt: TGTGCCAGCAGCTTAGGGGGACAGGGAATGAGCAATCAGCCCCAGCATTTT
cdr3_aa: CASSLGGQGMSNQPQHF

clone_size: -
v_call: TRBV7-2
j_call: TRBJ2-2
d_call: -
cdr3_nt: TGTGCCAGCAGCTTAGACCCGGGACTGGGGGTCGGGGAGCTGTTTTTT
cdr3_aa: CASSLDPGLGVGELFF

clone_size: -
v_call: TRBV6-6
j_call: TRBJ2-7
d_call: TRBD2
cdr3_nt: TGTGCCAGCAGCCCCGGGACTATTTACGAGCAGTACTTC
cdr3_aa: CASSPGTIYEQYF

clone_size: -
v_call: TRBV4-1
j_call: TRBJ2-7
d_call: TRBD2
cdr3_nt: TGCGCCAGCAGCCAAGTAGCGTTGAGACTAGCGGGAGTAAGGGACGAGCAGTACTTC
cdr3_aa: CASSQVALRLAGVRDEQYF

clone_size: -
v_call: TRBV15
j_call: TRBJ2-7
d_call: TRBD2
cdr3_nt: TGTGCCACCAGCAGAGGCGATAGCGGGAGTTACGAGCAGTACTTC
cdr3_aa: CATSRGDSGSYEQYF

clone_size: -
v_call: TRBV29-1
j_call: TRBJ2-7
d_call: TRBD1
cdr3_nt: TGCAGCGTGGGACCCGGGACAGGGCCCACCGAGCAGTACTTC
cdr3_aa: CSVGPGTGPTEQYF

clone_size: -
v_call: TRBV27
j_call: TRBJ2-4
d_call: TRBD2
cdr3_nt: TGTGCCAGCAGCGTTCGTATAGGAACTAGCGGGAGGAGGGGGGGCAAAAACATTCAGTACTTC
cdr3_aa: CASSVRIGTSGRRGGKNIQYF

clone_size: once
v_call: TRBV7-6
j_call: TRBJ1-2
d_call: -
cdr3_nt: TGTGCCAGCAGCTCACTCAGGGGAGATGGCTACACCTTC
cdr3_aa: CASSSLRGDGYTF

clone_size: -
v_call: TRBV6-1
j_call: TRBJ1-1
d_call: -
cdr3_nt: TGTGCCAGCAGTGAATTGGGGGGCACTGAAGCTTTCTTT
cdr3_aa: CASSELGGTEAFF

clone_size: -
v_call: TRBV19
j_call: TRBJ2-2
d_call: TRBD1
cdr3_nt: TGTGCCAGTAGCACCGGGACAGGGATTGTTGGCGGGGAGCTGTTTTTT
cdr3_aa: CASSTGTGIVGGELFF

clone_size: -
v_call: TRBV4-3
j_call: TRBJ1-3
d_call: -
cdr3_nt: TGCGCCAGCAGCCATGAAGGGTCCATATATTTT
cdr3_aa: CASSHEGSIYF

clone_size: -
v_call: TRBV19
j_call: TRBJ1-5
d_call: TRBD1
cdr3_nt: TGTGCCAGTAGTATTAAAGGGGACCGGGACAGGGGCTACAATCAGCCCCAGCATTTT
cdr3_aa: CASSIKGDRDRGYNQPQHF

clone_size: -
v_call: TRBV5-1
j_call: TRBJ1-1
d_call: TRBD1
cdr3_nt: TGCGCCAGCTCACACAGGGGGACTGAGGAGGCTTTCTTT
cdr3_aa: CASSHRGTEEAFF

clone_size: -
v_call: TRBV7-3
j_call: TRBJ2-3
d_call: -
cdr3_nt: TGTGCCAGCAGCTTAATAGCTAGCGGCACAGATACGCAGTATTTT
cdr3_aa: CASSLIASGTDTQYF

clone_size: -
v_call: TRBV18
j_call: TRBJ2-7
d_call: TRBD2
cdr3_nt: TGTGCCAGCTCACCGTCGAAACTAGCGGGAGGCGAGCAGTACTTC
cdr3_aa: CASSPSKLAGGEQYF

clone_size: -
v_call: TRBV7-3
j_call: TRBJ1-6
d_call: TRBD1
cdr3_nt: TGTGCCAGCAGCAAGGGGACAGAATTTTCACCCCTCCACTTT
cdr3_aa: CASSKGTEFSPLHF

clone_size: -
v_call: TRBV5-5
j_call: TRBJ2-2
d_call: TRBD1
cdr3_nt: TGTGCCAGCAGCTCGACAGGGCCGAACACCGGGGAGCTGTTTTTT
cdr3_aa: CASSSTGPNTGELFF

clone_size: -
v_call: TRBV15
j_call: TRBJ2-7
d_call: -
cdr3_nt: TGTGCCACCAGCAGAGACTACTACGAGCAGTACTTC
cdr3_aa: CATSRDYYEQYF

clone_size: -
v_call: TRBV11-2
j_call: TRBJ2-5
d_call: -
cdr3_nt: TGTGCCAGCAGCTTTGCGGAGACCCAGTACTTC
cdr3_aa: CASSFAETQYF

clone_size: -
v_call: TRBV29-1
j_call: TRBJ2-1
d_call: -
cdr3_nt: TGCAGCGTTGAAGATACCGGAAGATTCTACTCCTACAATGAGCAGTTCTTC
cdr3_aa: CSVEDTGRFYSYNEQFF

clone_size: -
v_call: TRBV10-2
j_call: TRBJ2-5
d_call: -
cdr3_nt: TGCGCCAGTTCCTGGGGCAGGGGACAAGAGACCCAGTACTTC
cdr3_aa: CASSWGRGQETQYF

clone_size: -
v_call: TRBV10-2
j_call: TRBJ1-4
d_call: -
cdr3_nt: TGCGCCAGCAAGCTAACAGGGAGTCGGGAAAAACTGTTTTTT
cdr3_aa: CASKLTGSREKLFF

clone_size: -
v_call: TRBV6-5
j_call: TRBJ1-2
d_call: TRBD1
cdr3_nt: TGTGCCAGCAGTCCCTGGGACAGGAGGTCCTATGGCTACACCTTC
cdr3_aa: CASSPWDRRSYGYTF

clone_size: -
v_call: TRBV7-6
j_call: TRBJ1-6
d_call: -
cdr3_nt: TGTGCCAGCAGCTTATTTGGTAATTCACCCCTCCACTTT
cdr3_aa: CASSLFGNSPLHF

clone_size: -
v_call: TRBV25-1
j_call: TRBJ2-3
d_call: TRBD1
cdr3_nt: TGTGCCAGCAGTGAAGGACAGGGTAACACAGATACGCAGTATTTT
cdr3_aa: CASSEGQGNTDTQYF

clone_size: -
v_call: TRBV28
j_call: TRBJ1-2
d_call: -
cdr3_nt: TGTGCCAGCAGCCTACGGCTTGGCTACACCTTC
cdr3_aa: CASSLRLGYTF

clone_size: -
v_call: TRBV5-6
j_call: TRBJ1-5
d_call: -
cdr3_nt: TGTGCCAGCAGCTTGTCGGGACGGTTTTCGCGTCAGCCCCAGCATTTT
cdr3_aa: CASSLSGRFSRQPQHF

clone_size: -
v_call: TRBV10-3
j_call: TRBJ2-5
d_call: -
cdr3_nt: TGTGCCATCAGTGAGGGGCCCGGGAGCGGAGAGACCCAGTACTTC
cdr3_aa: CAISEGPGSGETQYF

clone_size: -
v_call: TRBV4-3
j_call: TRBJ1-3
d_call: -
cdr3_nt: TGCGCCAGCAGCCAAGACCCTCAGGGGAGCTCTGGAAACACCATATATTTT
cdr3_aa: CASSQDPQGSSGNTIYF

clone_size: -
v_call: TRBV7-2
j_call: TRBJ2-1
d_call: TRBD1
cdr3_nt: TGTGCCAGCAGTCGCAGGGGGAGTTCAGGTGAGCAGTTCTTC
cdr3_aa: CASSRRGSSGEQFF

clone_size: -
v_call: TRBV5-6
j_call: TRBJ2-1
d_call: -
cdr3_nt: TGTGCCAGCAGCTTGTTTCTCCTTGGGCAGCAGTTCTTC
cdr3_aa: CASSLFLLGQQFF

clone_size: -
v_call: TRBV5-5
j_call: TRBJ2-7
d_call: -
cdr3_nt: TGTGCCAGCAACCGGGGTGACTACGAGCAGTACTTC
cdr3_aa: CASNRGDYEQYF

clone_size: -
v_call: TRBV11-2
j_call: TRBJ2-5
d_call: -
cdr3_nt: TGTGCCAGCAGCTTATGGGTGGGCAATTTGGGAGAGACCCAGTACTTC
cdr3_aa: CASSLWVGNLGETQYF

clone_size: -
v_call: TRBV6-1
j_call: TRBJ2-7
d_call: -
cdr3_nt: TGTGCCATCCAGGGATGGGACGAGCAGTACTTC
cdr3_aa: CAIQGWDEQYF

clone_size: -
v_call: TRBV11-1
j_call: TRBJ2-1
d_call: -
cdr3_nt: TGTGCCAGCAGTCTCGGGAGAGGGGTTGGGAATGAGCAGTTCTTC
cdr3_aa: CASSLGRGVGNEQFF

clone_size: -
v_call: TRBV11-2
j_call: TRBJ2-3
d_call: -
cdr3_nt: TGTGCCAGCAGCTTCGGGAGAACTAGCACAGATACGCAGTATTTT
cdr3_aa: CASSFGRTSTDTQYF

clone_size: -
v_call: TRBV6-5
j_call: TRBJ1-1
d_call: -
cdr3_nt: TGTGCCAGCAGTTACTCGGCCAACCCTAACACTGAAGCTTTCTTT
cdr3_aa: CASSYSANPNTEAFF

clone_size: -
v_call: TRBV9
j_call: TRBJ1-3
d_call: -
cdr3_nt: TGTGCCAGCAGCGTAATGGCAGCGGGCGGAAACACCATATATTTT
cdr3_aa: CASSVMAAGGNTIYF

clone_size: -
v_call: TRBV7-9
j_call: TRBJ1-2
d_call: -
cdr3_nt: TGTGCCAGCAGCTTTACGGTCCGAACTTTAGGAAGCGCTAACTATGGCTACACCTTC
cdr3_aa: CASSFTVRTLGSANYGYTF